This T cell receptor beta chain was identified in a study of blood T cell repertoires in COVID-19 (TCRdb year 2020). Regarding the complete study: Samples from collaborators originated in the United States, Italy and Spain and spanned both the acute and convalescent phases of COVID-19. The material from the prospective study consisted of cDNA or gDNA derived from T cells, B-cell-depleted T cells, or PBMCs. The dataset comprised deeply sampled blood TCRbeta repertoires from subjects exposed to, actively infected with, or recovered from COVID-19. The repertoires were released in a freely available public database intended as a resource for research on the immune response to SARS-CoV-2. The samples were drawn from the first 160 participants of the ongoing ImmuneRACE study and from 950 to 1,500 subjects provided by 6 global collaborators. Sample metadata almost always included a de-identified subject ID, COVID-19 status, age in years and sex. Where available, HLA class I and class II types were taken from metadata supplied by the sample provider and were not determined by assay-based typing.

Findings and caveats that apply to the study as a whole: The quantity of clinical and demographic metadata differed by source and by participant and was supplied without curation.

TCRbeta CDR3 regions were amplified from genomic DNA using the immunoSEQ Assay, a bias-controlled multiplex PCR. Under the source paper's analysis protocol: Within the assay, amplification of reference gene primers was used to estimate how many nucleated cells each sample contained. To quantify the absolute abundance of each unique TCRbeta CDR3 rearrangement, sequence reads were collapsed and filtered. For each sample, productive Simpson clonality was calculated as the square root of Simpson's diversity index over productive rearrangements. TCRdb limited this immuneACCESS table to in-frame rearrangements with V and J called. A share of clones is missing; checked studies link under half to unresolved V genes, and the rest is unexplained. That table supplies the V and J calls and clone size; D and trimming were determined from the DNA. Counted in this sample were 150,000 or so clones; around 87% of them appeared once. The top ten constitute 1.2% of the sample.

Comment on this clone: Its binding antigen is unknown. No per-base quality is available; no much larger clone lies one base away.

Participants in the prospective study were enrolled through a virtual design, were aged roughly 18 to 100 years, and lived in roughly 26 United States geographic areas. To assign participants to cohorts, the prospective study relied on clinical history that participants themselves reported in a screening survey and a study questionnaire. Each participant in the prospective study had whole blood, serum and a nasopharyngeal or oropharyngeal swab collected by mobile phlebotomists. Over a 2-month period, participants in the prospective study had the option of providing additional blood draws and questionnaires. Before DNA extraction, prospective study blood samples were shipped either frozen or at room temperature. CDR3 length: 15 amino acids, cysteine to phenylalanine. This entry keeps only the CDR3 DNA: 45 bases, framed from base 1. V sheds 2 bases and J sheds 4 bases, leaving 12 bases between their ends. From the germline V gene, CDR1 is MNHNS and CDR2 is SASEGT.

The sequenced sample consisted of PBMCs or T cells enriched from blood (not recorded which). This TCR came from a woman under 40 with acute COVID-19. This sequence uses TRBV6-1 and TRBJ1-3, with the D gene too uncertain to name. The CDR3 reads as follows: CASSEIIFRGNTIYF. The nucleotide sequence reads as follows: TGTGCCAGCAGTGAAATAATATTCCGGGGAAACACCATATATTTT.